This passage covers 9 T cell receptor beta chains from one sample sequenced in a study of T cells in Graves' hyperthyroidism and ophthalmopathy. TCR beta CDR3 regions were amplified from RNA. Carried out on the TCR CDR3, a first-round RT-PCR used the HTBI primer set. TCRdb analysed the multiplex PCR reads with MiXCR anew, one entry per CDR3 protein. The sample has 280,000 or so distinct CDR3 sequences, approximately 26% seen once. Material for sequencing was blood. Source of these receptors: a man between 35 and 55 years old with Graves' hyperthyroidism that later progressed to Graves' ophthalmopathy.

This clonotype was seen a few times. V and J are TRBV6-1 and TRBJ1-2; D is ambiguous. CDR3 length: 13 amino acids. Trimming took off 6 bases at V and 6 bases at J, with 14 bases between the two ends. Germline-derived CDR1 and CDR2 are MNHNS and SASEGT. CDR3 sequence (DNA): TGTGCCAGCAGACTTAATATGGCGAATGGCTACACCTTC. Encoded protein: CASRLNMANGYTF.

The chain's CDR3 is CASIQMGAEAFF. In DNA, the CDR3 is TGTGCCAGCATCCAGATGGGGGCTGAAGCTTTCTTT. This sequence joins TRBV28 and TRBJ1-1, with D possibly being TRBD1 (5 bases). The V gene's germline CDR1 is MDHEN and CDR2 SYDVKM. Trimming removed 7 bases from V and 6 bases from J, with 12 bases in between. The CDR3 extends over 12 amino acids.

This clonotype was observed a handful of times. CDR3 DNA sequence: TGTGCCAGCAGTGTGGCGGATACAAACACTGAAGCTTTCTTT. Protein sequence: CASSVADTNTEAFF. This chain connects TRBV6-1 to TRBJ1-1; D not resolved. The CDR3 contains 14 residues. Germline V gives CDR1 MNHNS, CDR2 SASEGT. Trimming took 4 bases from V and 2 from J, leaving 11 bases between them.

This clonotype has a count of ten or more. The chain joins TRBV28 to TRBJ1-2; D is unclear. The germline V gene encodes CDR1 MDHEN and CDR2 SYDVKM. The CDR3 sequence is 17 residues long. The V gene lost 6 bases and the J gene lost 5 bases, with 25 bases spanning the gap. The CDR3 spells CASRLRPGHKNPYGYTF. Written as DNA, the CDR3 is TGTGCCAGCAGGCTGCGTCCGGGCCACAAAAACCCGTATGGCTACACCTTC.

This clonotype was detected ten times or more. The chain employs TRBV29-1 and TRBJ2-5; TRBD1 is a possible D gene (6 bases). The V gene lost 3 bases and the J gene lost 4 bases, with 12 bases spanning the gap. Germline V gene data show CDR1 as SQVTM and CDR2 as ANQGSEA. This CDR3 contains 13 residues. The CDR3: CSVDAQGRETQYF. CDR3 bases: TGCAGCGTTGATGCTCAGGGGCGAGAGACCCAGTACTTC.

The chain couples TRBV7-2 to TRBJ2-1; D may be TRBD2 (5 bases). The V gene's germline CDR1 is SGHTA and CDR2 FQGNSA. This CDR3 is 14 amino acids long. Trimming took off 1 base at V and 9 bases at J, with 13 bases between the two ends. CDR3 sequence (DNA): TGTGCCAGCAGCTTAGACCCGCAGAGCGGTGAGCAGTTCTTC. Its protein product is CASSLDPQSGEQFF. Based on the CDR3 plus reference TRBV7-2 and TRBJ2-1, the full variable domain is GAGVSQSPSNKVTEKGKDVELRCDPISGHTALYWYRQSLGQGLEFLIYFQGNSAPDKSGLPSDRFSAERTGGSVSTLTIQRTQQEDSAVYLCASSLDPQSGEQFFGPGTRLTVL.

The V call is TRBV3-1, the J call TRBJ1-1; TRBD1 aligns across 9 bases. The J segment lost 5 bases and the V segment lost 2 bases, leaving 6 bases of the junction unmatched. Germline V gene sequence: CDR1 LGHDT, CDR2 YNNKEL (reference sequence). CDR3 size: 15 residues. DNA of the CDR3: TGTGCCAGCAGCCAAAATTCCGGGACAGGGACTGAAGCTTTCTTT. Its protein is CASSQNSGTGTEAFF.

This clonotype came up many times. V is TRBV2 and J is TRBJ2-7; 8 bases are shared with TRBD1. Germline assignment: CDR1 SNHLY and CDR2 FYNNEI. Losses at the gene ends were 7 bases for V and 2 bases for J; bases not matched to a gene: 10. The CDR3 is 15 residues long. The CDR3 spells CASIRGGQGPYEQYF. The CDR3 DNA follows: TGTGCCAGCATTCGAGGAGGACAGGGACCCTACGAGCAGTACTTC.

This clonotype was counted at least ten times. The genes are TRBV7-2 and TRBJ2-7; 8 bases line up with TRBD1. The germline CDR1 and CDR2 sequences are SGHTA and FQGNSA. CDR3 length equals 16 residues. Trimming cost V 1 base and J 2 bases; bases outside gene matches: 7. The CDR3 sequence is CASSLVTGTGPYEQYF. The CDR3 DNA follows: TGTGCCAGCAGCTTAGTTACCGGGACAGGTCCCTACGAGCAGTACTTC.